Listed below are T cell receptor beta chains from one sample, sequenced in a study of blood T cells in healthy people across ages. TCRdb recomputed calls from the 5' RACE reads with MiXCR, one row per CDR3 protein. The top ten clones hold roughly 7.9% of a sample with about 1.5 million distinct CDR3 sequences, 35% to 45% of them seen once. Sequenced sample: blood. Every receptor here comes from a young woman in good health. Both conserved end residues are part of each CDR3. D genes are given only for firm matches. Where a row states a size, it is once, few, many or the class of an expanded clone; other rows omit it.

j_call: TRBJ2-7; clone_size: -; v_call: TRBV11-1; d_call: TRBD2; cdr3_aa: CASSRGLAGGSNEQYF; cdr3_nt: TGTGCCAGCAGCCGCGGACTAGCGGGAGGATCCAACGAGCAGTACTTC
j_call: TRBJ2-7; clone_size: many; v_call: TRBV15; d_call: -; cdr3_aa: CATSRDFYRFPYEQYF; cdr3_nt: TGTGCCACCAGCAGAGATTTTTACAGATTCCCCTACGAGCAGTACTTC
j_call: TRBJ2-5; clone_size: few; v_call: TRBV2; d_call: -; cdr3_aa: CASQGRSQETQYF; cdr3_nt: TGTGCCAGTCAGGGTCGGTCGCAAGAGACCCAGTACTTC
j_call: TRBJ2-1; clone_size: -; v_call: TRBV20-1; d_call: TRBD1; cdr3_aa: CSVVKGQVQGEQFF; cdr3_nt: TGCAGTGTCGTAAAGGGACAGGTACAGGGTGAGCAGTTCTTC
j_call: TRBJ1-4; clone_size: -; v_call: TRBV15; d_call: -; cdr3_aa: CATSRGTTNEKLFF; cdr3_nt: TGTGCCACCAGCAGGGGCACAACTAATGAAAAACTGTTTTTT
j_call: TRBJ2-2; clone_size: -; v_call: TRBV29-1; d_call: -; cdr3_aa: CSVWRNTGELFF; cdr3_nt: TGCAGCGTCTGGCGGAATACCGGGGAGCTGTTTTTT
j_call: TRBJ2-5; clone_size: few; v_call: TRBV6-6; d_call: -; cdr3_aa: CASLLSVQETQYF; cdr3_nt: TGTGCCAGCCTACTTTCGGTCCAAGAGACCCAGTACTTC
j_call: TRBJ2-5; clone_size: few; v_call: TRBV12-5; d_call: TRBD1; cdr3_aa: CASGTRTGVGNEQYF; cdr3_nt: TGTGCTAGTGGCACACGGACAGGGGTAGGGAATGAGCAGTACTTC
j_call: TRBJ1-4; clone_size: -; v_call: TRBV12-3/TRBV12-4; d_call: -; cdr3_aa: CASSLDGFFEKLFF; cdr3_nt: TGTGCCAGCAGTTTAGACGGGTTTTTTGAAAAACTGTTTTTT
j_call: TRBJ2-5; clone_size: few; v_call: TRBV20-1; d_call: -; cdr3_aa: CSARGTDQETQYF; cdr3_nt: TGCAGTGCTAGAGGGACAGACCAAGAGACCCAGTACTTC
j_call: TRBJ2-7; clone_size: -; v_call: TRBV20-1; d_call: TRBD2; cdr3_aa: CSAVHLEGLAGDYEQYF; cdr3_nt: TGCAGTGCAGTACATCTGGAGGGACTAGCGGGAGATTACGAGCAGTACTTC
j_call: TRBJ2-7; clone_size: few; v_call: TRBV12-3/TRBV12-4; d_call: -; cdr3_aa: CASTPGPPYEQYF; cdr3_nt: TGTGCCAGCACCCCGGGACCTCCGTACGAGCAGTACTTC
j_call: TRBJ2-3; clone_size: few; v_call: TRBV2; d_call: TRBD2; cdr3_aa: CASRASEGLAVDTQYF; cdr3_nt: TGTGCCAGCAGGGCCTCCGAAGGACTAGCGGTAGATACGCAGTATTTT
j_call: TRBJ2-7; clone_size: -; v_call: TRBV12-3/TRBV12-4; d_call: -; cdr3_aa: CASSFRLLFAEQYF; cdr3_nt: TGTGCCAGCAGTTTTCGGCTACTTTTTGCCGAGCAGTACTTC
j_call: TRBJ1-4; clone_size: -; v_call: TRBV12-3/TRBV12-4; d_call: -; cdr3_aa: CASSFSLIGEKLFF; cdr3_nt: TGTGCCAGCAGTTTTAGCCTGATTGGGGAAAAACTGTTTTTT
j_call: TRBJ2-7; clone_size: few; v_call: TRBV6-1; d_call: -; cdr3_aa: CASSVTRRDPYYEQYF; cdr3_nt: TGTGCCAGCAGTGTTACTCGGAGGGACCCATACTACGAGCAGTACTTC
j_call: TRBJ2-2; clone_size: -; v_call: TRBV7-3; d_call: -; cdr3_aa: CASSLTWAGHTGELFF; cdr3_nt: TGTGCCAGCAGCTTAACGTGGGCAGGACACACCGGGGAGCTGTTTTTT
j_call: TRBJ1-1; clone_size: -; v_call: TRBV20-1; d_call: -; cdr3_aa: CSARASHWDTEAFF; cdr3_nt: TGCAGTGCTAGAGCGAGTCATTGGGACACTGAAGCTTTCTTT
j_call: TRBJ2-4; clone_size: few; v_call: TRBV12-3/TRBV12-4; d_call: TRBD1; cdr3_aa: CASSPPGTGQNIQYF; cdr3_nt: TGTGCCAGCAGCCCTCCAGGGACAGGGCAAAACATTCAGTACTTC
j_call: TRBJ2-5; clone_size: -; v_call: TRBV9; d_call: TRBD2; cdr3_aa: CASSVYGGAIQETLYF; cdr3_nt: TGTGCCAGCAGCGTATACGGGGGGGCAATCCAAGAGACCCTGTACTTC
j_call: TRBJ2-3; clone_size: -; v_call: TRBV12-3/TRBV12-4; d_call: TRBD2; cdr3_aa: CASSSTSGRAGTDTRYF; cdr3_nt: TGTGCCAGCAGCAGTACTAGCGGGAGGGCCGGCACAGATACGCGGTATTTT
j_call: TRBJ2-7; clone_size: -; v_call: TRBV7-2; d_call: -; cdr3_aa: CASSPAGCGQYF; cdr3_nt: TGTGCCAGCAGCCCGGCGGGGTGCGGGCAGTACTTC
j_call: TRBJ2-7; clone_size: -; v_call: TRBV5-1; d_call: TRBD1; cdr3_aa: CASSLVEQTGGYYEQYF; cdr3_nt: TGCGCCAGCAGCTTGGTGGAACAGACAGGGGGCTACTACGAGCAGTACTTC
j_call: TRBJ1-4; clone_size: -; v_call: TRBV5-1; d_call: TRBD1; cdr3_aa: CASSPGQGATNEKLFF; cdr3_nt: TGTGCCAGCAGTCCTGGACAGGGTGCAACTAATGAAAAACTGTTTTTT
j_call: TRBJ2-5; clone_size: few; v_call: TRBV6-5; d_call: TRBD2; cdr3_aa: CASSSTSGGLSQETQYF; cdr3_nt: TGTGCCAGCAGTTCGACTAGCGGGGGTCTCTCCCAAGAGACCCAGTACTTC
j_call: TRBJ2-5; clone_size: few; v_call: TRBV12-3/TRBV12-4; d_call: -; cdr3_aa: CASSLVLGAQETQYF; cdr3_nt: TGTGCCAGCAGTTTAGTTCTCGGGGCTCAAGAGACCCAGTACTTC
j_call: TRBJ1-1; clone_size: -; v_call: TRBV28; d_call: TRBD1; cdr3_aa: CASSAPSRGRFTEAFF; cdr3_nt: TGTGCCAGCAGTGCTCCTTCCAGGGGGCGCTTCACTGAAGCTTTCTTT
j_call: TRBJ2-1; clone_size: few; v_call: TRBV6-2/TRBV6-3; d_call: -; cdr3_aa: CASSYSTGTQQPYNEQFF; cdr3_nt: TGTGCCAGCAGTTACTCGACCGGGACTCAACAACCATACAATGAGCAGTTCTTC
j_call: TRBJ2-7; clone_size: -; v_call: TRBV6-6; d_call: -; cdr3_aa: CASSYQAGNYEQYF; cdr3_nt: TGTGCCAGCAGTTATCAGGCAGGAAACTACGAGCAGTACTTC
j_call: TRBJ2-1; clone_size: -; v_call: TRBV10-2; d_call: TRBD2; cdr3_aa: CASIGSTGTVGLAGNGQFF; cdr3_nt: TGCGCCAGCATTGGATCAACAGGGACAGTAGGACTAGCGGGCAATGGGCAGTTCTTC
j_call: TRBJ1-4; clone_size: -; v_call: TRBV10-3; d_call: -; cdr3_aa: CAISEGPANEKLFF; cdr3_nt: TGTGCCATCAGTGAAGGGCCAGCTAATGAAAAACTGTTTTTT
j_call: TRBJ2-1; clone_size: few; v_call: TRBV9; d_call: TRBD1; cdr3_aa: CASSVETGSLAEQFF; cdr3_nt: TGTGCCAGCAGCGTAGAGACAGGGAGCCTCGCTGAGCAGTTCTTC
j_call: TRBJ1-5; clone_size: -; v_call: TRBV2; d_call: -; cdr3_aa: CASRDQGDQPQHF; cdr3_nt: TGTGCCAGCAGGGACCAAGGAGATCAGCCCCAGCATTTT
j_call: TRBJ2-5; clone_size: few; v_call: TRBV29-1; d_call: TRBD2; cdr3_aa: CSASAGLEETQYF; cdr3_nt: TGCAGCGCATCGGCGGGACTAGAGGAGACCCAGTACTTC